This is a list of T cell receptor beta chains from one sample in a study of CXCR3-negative and CXCR3-positive naive CD8 T cells. Following a re-call of the 5' RACE reads, TCRdb has one entry per CDR3 protein and lacks DNA. This sample's table has 8,000 or so distinct CDR3 sequences. Sequences were obtained from naive CXCR3- CD8+ T cells from blood. Every receptor here comes from a human donor in good health. Some clones in this sample may be carry-over from other donors' samples. Both conserved end residues are part of each CDR3. Clone size is stated in some rows and not others, as once, few, many or a class when expanded.

j_call: TRBJ2-3
clone_size: .
v_call: TRBV24-1
cdr3_aa: CATRINGADTQYF

j_call: TRBJ1-1
clone_size: medium-sized
v_call: TRBV20-1
cdr3_aa: CSAYPTRKGEAFF

j_call: TRBJ1-5
clone_size: .
v_call: TRBV29-1
cdr3_aa: CSVDGGRNQPQHF

j_call: TRBJ2-3
clone_size: .
v_call: TRBV2
cdr3_aa: CASSEVAVDTQYF

j_call: TRBJ1-3
clone_size: .
v_call: TRBV24-1
cdr3_aa: CATSYGNTIYF

j_call: TRBJ2-1
clone_size: .
v_call: TRBV4-1
cdr3_aa: CASSQESAGVYYNEQFF

j_call: TRBJ2-7
clone_size: medium-sized
v_call: TRBV20-1
cdr3_aa: CSARDMRDEQYF

j_call: TRBJ2-7
clone_size: medium-sized
v_call: TRBV29-1
cdr3_aa: CSVGEGYEQYF

j_call: TRBJ2-7
clone_size: .
v_call: TRBV7-8
cdr3_aa: CARSPNYEQYF

j_call: TRBJ2-7
clone_size: .
v_call: TRBV29-1
cdr3_aa: CSVAGASASYEQYF

j_call: TRBJ2-4
clone_size: .
v_call: TRBV11-2
cdr3_aa: CASSLNRGSLAKNIQYF

j_call: TRBJ2-1
clone_size: .
v_call: TRBV5-1
cdr3_aa: CASSLWTSGINEQFF

j_call: TRBJ2-1
clone_size: .
v_call: TRBV25-1
cdr3_aa: CASSEYRWGNEQFF

j_call: TRBJ2-1
clone_size: .
v_call: TRBV10-3
cdr3_aa: CAISVADSLDEQFF